Following are 4 T cell receptor beta chains from one sample sequenced in a study of regulatory T cells in long-lasting Graves disease. Combining iRepertoire HTBI primers with Arm-PCR of CDR3 regions, the authors built TCR beta libraries. TCRdb redid the calling of the multiplex PCR reads with MiXCR, one entry per CDR3 protein. The sample consists of about 520,000 distinct CDR3 sequences, about 12% of them appearing once. Time point reported: newly diagnosed GD, antithyroid drugs for less than 3 months. Scientists built the TCR library using RNA that was extracted from PBMCs. These sequences were also reported in another study, on T cells in Graves' hyperthyroidism and ophthalmopathy.

The sample consisted of peripheral blood mononuclear cells (PBMCs), taken at new diagnosis, from a patient treated with antithyroid drugs. The receptors were gathered from a woman younger than 45 with Graves disease.

This clonotype was detected ten times or more. This chain links TRBV27 with TRBJ1-5, with no clear D. Germline V CDR1 and CDR2: MNHEY, SMNVEV (reference sequence). The V end lost 3 bases, the J end lost 6 bases, and 9 bases lay between the germline ends. The CDR3 has 13 residues. The CDR3 here is CASSFEGSQPQHF. The DNA for the CDR3 is TGTGCCAGCAGTTTTGAGGGAAGTCAGCCCCAGCATTTT.

A few counts support this clonotype. The chain employs TRBV10-3 and TRBJ2-7; a weak D match, TRBD2 (5 bases). With 0 bases removed from V and 0 bases from J, the gap between germline ends came to 6 bases. The CDR3 length is 14 residues. Germline V CDR1 and CDR2: ENHRY, SYGVKD. The CDR3 spells CAISESEGSYEQYF. DNA of the CDR3: TGTGCCATCAGTGAGTCTGAGGGCTCCTACGAGCAGTACTTC.

This clonotype was detected many times. The chain has TRBV30 and TRBJ1-1, with D tentatively TRBD1 (5 bases). The CDR3 spans 14 residues. Per the germline V gene, CDR1 is GTSNPN and CDR2 is SVGIG (reference sequence). V lost 4 bases, J lost 4 bases, and 16 bases lay in between. The CDR3 spells CAWTLRWGGTEAFF. As DNA, the CDR3 is TGTGCCTGGACTCTAAGATGGGGGGGCACTGAAGCTTTCTTT.

In its sample, this clonotype was seen a few times. V usage is TRBV20-1 and J usage is TRBJ2-7, with 7 nucleotides matching TRBD1. The CDR3 length is 12 residues. CDR1 DFQATT and CDR2 SNEGSKA come from the germline V gene (reference sequence). V shed 6 bases and J 2 bases; nucleotides not matched to a gene: 4. The CDR3: CSATGPAYEQYF. CDR3 nucleotides: TGCAGTGCGACAGGGCCCGCCTACGAGCAGTACTTC.